The clone carrying this T cell receptor (beta chain) came up many times. What it recognizes is unknown. Libraries for TCR beta were made by quantitative 5'-RACE with molecular barcodes. Each CDR3 protein is one row after TCRdb ran MiXCR on the 5' RACE reads. The sample holds about 220,000 distinct CDR3 sequences, approximately 7.4% seen once. This sample stems from a study of CD8 T cells in ankylosing spondylitis. General observations from the study: Matched ankylosing spondylitis synovial fluid reportedly contained a significantly enriched population of disease-linked clones. What appeared characteristic of ankylosing spondylitis blood was a TCR beta motif of 7 or 8 highly homologous variants.

The V end lost 6 bases, the J end lost 10 bases, and 16 bases lay between the germline ends. Germline loops: CDR1 ENHRY, CDR2 SYGVKD. The CDR3 totals 13 residues. Sequenced: blood, either unsorted or a sorted T cell fraction (not recorded which). The chain couples TRBV10-3 to TRBJ2-1; tentative D call: TRBD2 (6 bases). This TCR was sampled from a male donor with ankylosing spondylitis. In nucleotides, the CDR3 is TGTGCCATCAGGGAGGGTGGACTGGGCGAGCAGTTCTTC. Protein: CAIREGGLGEQFF.